Below are 15 T cell receptor beta chains sequenced from a single sample in a study of blood T cells in healthy people across ages. Together with a sample-barcoded 5' primer, a J-beta primer mix was included in a second PCR lasting about 6 to 11 cycles. One entry per CDR3 protein results from TCRdb running MiXCR on the 5' RACE reads. The profile shows roughly 680,000 distinct CDR3 sequences, 20% to 25% of them singletons. Material for sequencing was blood. These receptors were taken from a man between 65 and 85 years old in good health.

CDR3 sequence (DNA): TGCAGTGCTAGAGGACAGGGGGCTGCGCGGGAAACCTACGAGCAGTACTTC. This codes for CSARGQGAARETYEQYF. The chain has TRBV20-1 and TRBJ2-5; 10 nucleotides agree with TRBD1. Matching the DNA end better, TRBJ2-7 makes the J call doubtful. This CDR3 has 17 amino acids. The germline V gene encodes CDR1 DFQATT and CDR2 SNEGSKA (reference sequence).

CDR3 loop: CASSEDLGGFYEQYF. The DNA for the CDR3 is TGTGCCAGCAGTGAAGACTTGGGAGGTTTCTACGAGCAGTACTTC. The chain has TRBV2 and TRBJ2-7; D is possibly TRBD2 (6 bases). The CDR3 length is 15 residues. V was clipped by 1 base and J by 3 bases, with 13 bases between them. Germline V CDR1 and CDR2: SNHLY, FYNNEI.

On this clonotype: Germline and junction disagree at one end, which may indicate a read error. This sequence joins TRBV10-3 and TRBJ2-1, with D maybe TRBD1 (6 bases). The CDR3 covers 14 residues. Looked up from germline, CDR1 is ENHRY and CDR2 is SYGVKD. DNA of the CDR3: TGTGCCATCAGTGAGACAGGGAACTACAATGAGCGGTTCTTC. Translated: CAISETGNYNERFF.

This clonotype was observed a handful of times. V usage is TRBV20-1 and J usage is TRBJ1-4, with D possibly TRBD1 on 5 matching bases. V was shortened by 0 bases and J by 11 bases, with 19 bases between the two germline ends. The germline V gene encodes CDR1 DFQATT and CDR2 SNEGSKA (reference sequence). CDR3 size: 15 residues. The CDR3, as DNA: TGCAGTGCTAGAGATGAAGGGACGGTGGGACTGAAACTGTTTTTT. It translates to CSARDEGTVGLKLFF.

This clonotype occurred once. V and J are TRBV25-1 and TRBJ2-1; 10 bases are shared with TRBD2. The ends lost 10 bases at V and 5 bases at J; junction bases unmatched: 11. The germline V gene encodes CDR1 MGHDK and CDR2 SYGVNS. The CDR3 loop spans 15 amino acids. CDR3 sequence reads: CATDSLAGVNNEQFF. In DNA, the CDR3 is TGTGCCACCGACTCTCTAGCGGGGGTTAACAATGAGCAGTTCTTC.

The chain couples TRBV18 to TRBJ1-2; tentative D call: TRBD1 (5 bases). Germline loops: CDR1 KGHSH, CDR2 LQKENI. CDR3 size: 15 residues. Trimming removed 4 bases at V and 5 bases at J, with 17 bases between. In DNA form, the CDR3 reads TGTGCCAGCTCACTAGGGAGCGGGGCTTATTATGGCTACACCTTC. This sequence encodes CASSLGSGAYYGYTF.

In this sample, this clonotype turned up a few times. This is likely a read error, given that the CDR3 carries no conserved phenylalanine or tryptophan at its end. The V call is TRBV7-2, the J call TRBJ2-7; 10 bases fit TRBD2. The last part of the DNA fits TRBJ2-5 better; the J call may be wrong. The length of the CDR3 is 16 residues. Germline V lookup: CDR1 SGHTA, CDR2 FQGNSA. The CDR3 DNA sequence: TGTGCCAGCAGCGTCTCCAGGACTAGCGGATTAGAGACCCAGTACCTC. Its translation is CASSVSRTSGLETQYL.

This clonotype was observed a handful of times. The chain links TRBV25-1 to TRBJ2-6, with 9 bases fitting TRBD2. This CDR3 has 16 amino acids. V trimming: 4 bases; J trimming: 0 bases; junction bases outside the gene matches: 1. The germline V gene has CDR1 MGHDK and CDR2 SYGVNS. The CDR3 sequence is CASSVAGASGANVLTF. CDR3 bases: TGTGCCAGCAGTGTAGCGGGAGCCTCTGGGGCCAACGTCCTGACTTTC.

This clonotype showed up just a few times. The V gene is TRBV4-1, the J gene TRBJ2-2; D is perhaps TRBD2 (6 bases). Germline values: CDR1 MGHRA, CDR2 YSYEKL. The CDR3 sequence is 17 residues long. With 0 bases removed from V and 7 bases from J, the gap between germline ends came to 18 bases. Here the CDR3 DNA reads TGCGCCAGCAGCCAAGACGGCAACGGGAGAGTTATCGGGGAGCTGTTTTTT. This translates into CASSQDGNGRVIGELFF.

The CDR3, as DNA: TGTGCCAGCAGCGAGGGGGACAGGGCCCACAATGAGCAGTTCTTC. Translating gives CASSEGDRAHNEQFF. V gene TRBV6-1 combines with J gene TRBJ2-1; 9 bases are shared with TRBD1. The J segment lost 5 bases and the V segment lost 6 bases, leaving 8 bases of the junction unmatched. There are 15 residues in the CDR3. Germline loops: CDR1 MNHNS, CDR2 SASEGT.

This clonotype was recorded a few times. One base away lies a much larger clone, so this may be a sequencing read error. This CDR3 is missing its conserved last phenylalanine or tryptophan, likely due to a read error. J is TRBJ2-1 and V is TRBV19, with 7 bases fitting TRBD2. The CDR3 length is 13 residues. Per the germline V gene, CDR1 is LNHDA and CDR2 is SQIVND (reference sequence). Germline trimming cut 1 base from V and 10 bases from J; bases unmatched to any gene: 4. CDR3 nucleotides: TGTGCCAGTAGTATAGGCGGGAGAATGGAGCAGTTCCTC. Translation: CASSIGGRMEQFL.

The gene calls are TRBV24-1 and TRBJ2-5; tentatively, D is TRBD1 (7 bases). The germline V gene encodes CDR1 KGHDR and CDR2 SFDVKD. The CDR3 sequence is 16 residues long. Trimming stripped 3 bases from V and 0 bases from J, with 13 bases between. DNA of the CDR3: TGTGCCACCAGTGATGCGGGACAGAGAGACCAAGAGACCCAGTACTTC. Translation gives CATSDAGQRDQETQYF.

The CDR3 reads CASSQERWRAYEQYF. The CDR3 region has the DNA TGTGCCAGCAGCCAAGAGAGGTGGCGCGCCTACGAGCAGTACTTC. This chain links TRBV3-1 with TRBJ2-7; D not resolved. CDR1 is LGHDT and CDR2 is YNNKEL in the germline V gene (reference sequence). Trimming took off 0 bases at V and 2 bases at J, with 11 bases between the two ends. The CDR3 totals 15 residues.

This chain connects TRBV3-1 to TRBJ2-7, with TRBD2 as a possible D gene (5 bases). This CDR3 spans 14 amino acids. Trimming removed 0 bases from V and 5 bases from J, with 11 bases in between. Germline CDR1 LGHDT, CDR2 YNNKEL (reference sequence). The CDR3 loop is CASSQDLGGHEQYF. The CDR3 nucleotides read TGTGCCAGCAGCCAAGATTTAGGAGGCCACGAGCAGTACTTC.

This clonotype was observed many times. An end of the junction does not agree with germline; a read error may underlie this. The chain is built from TRBV5-1 and TRBJ2-7; weak D call: TRBD1 (5 bases). CDR3 length equals 13 residues. Per the germline V gene, CDR1 is SGHRS and CDR2 is YFSETQ. CDR3 coding DNA: TGTGCCAGCAGCTTAGGGGCAGGTCGCGAGCAGTACTTC. It yields the protein CASSLGAGREQYF.